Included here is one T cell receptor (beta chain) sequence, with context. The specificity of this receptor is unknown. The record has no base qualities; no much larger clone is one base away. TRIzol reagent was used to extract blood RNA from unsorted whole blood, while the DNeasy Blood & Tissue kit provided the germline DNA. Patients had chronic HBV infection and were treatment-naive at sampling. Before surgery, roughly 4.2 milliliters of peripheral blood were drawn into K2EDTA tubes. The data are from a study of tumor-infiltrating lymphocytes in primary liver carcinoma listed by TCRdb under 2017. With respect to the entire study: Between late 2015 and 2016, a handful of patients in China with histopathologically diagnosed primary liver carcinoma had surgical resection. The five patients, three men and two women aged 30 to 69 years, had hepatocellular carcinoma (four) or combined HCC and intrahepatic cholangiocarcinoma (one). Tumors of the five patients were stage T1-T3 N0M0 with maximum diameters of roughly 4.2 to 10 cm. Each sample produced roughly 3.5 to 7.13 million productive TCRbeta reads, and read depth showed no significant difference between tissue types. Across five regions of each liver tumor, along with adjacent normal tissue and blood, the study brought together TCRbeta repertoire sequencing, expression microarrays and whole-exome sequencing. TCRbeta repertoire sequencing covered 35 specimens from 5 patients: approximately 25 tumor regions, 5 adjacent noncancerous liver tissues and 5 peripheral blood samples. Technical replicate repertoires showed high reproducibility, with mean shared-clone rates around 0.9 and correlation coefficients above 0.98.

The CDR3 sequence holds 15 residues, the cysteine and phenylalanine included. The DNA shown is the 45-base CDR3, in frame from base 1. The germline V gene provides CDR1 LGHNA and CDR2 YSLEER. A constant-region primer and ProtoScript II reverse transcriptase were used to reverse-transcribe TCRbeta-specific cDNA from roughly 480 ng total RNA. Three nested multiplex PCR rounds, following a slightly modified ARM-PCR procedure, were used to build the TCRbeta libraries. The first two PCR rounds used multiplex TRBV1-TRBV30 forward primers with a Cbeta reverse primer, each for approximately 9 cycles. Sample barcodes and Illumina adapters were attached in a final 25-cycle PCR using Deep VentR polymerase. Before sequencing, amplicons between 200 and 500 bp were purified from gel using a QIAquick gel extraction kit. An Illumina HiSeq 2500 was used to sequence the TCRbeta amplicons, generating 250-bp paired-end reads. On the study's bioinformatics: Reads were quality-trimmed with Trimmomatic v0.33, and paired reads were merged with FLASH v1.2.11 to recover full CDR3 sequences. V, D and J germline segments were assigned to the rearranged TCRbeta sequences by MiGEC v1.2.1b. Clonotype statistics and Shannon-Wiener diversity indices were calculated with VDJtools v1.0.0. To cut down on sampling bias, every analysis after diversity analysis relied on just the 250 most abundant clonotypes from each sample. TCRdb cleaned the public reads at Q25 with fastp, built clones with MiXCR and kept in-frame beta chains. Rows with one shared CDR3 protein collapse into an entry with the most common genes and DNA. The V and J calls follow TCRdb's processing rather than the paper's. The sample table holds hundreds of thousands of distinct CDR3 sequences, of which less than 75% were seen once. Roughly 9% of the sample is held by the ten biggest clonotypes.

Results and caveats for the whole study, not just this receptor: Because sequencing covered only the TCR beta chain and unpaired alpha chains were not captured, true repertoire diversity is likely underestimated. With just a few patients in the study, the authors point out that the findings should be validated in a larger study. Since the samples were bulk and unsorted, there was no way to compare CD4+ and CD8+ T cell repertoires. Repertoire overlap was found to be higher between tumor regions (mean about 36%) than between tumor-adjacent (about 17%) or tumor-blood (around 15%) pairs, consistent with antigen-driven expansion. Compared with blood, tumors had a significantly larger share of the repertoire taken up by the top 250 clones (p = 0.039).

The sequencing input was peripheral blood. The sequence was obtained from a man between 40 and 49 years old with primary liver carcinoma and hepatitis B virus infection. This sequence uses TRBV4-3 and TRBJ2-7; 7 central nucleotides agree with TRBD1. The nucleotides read TGCGTCAGTAGCTTTCTCCGGGACAGCTCCTACGAGCAGTACTTC. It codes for CVSSFLRDSSYEQYF.